This T cell receptor beta chain was retrieved from a study of Graves' ophthalmopathy and Graves' hyperthyroidism. Study details: The study drew peripheral blood at initial diagnosis, before any treatment.

Germline lookup yields CDR1 LGHNA and CDR2 YNFKEQ. V gave up 0 bases and J gave up 12 bases; unmatched junction bases: 10. The CDR3 runs to 14 residues. The authors amplified TCR beta CDR3 regions, and they did so from RNA transcripts for repertoire sequencing. First-round RT-PCR relied on HTBI primers, and a second-round multiplex PCR came next. TCRdb reanalysed the multiplex PCR reads using MiXCR and keeps one entry per CDR3 protein. The data show hundreds of thousands of distinct CDR3 sequences, just over 40% seen once. Orbital computed tomography, together with clinical symptoms, serum thyroxine, TRAb and thyroid ultrasound, was used for diagnosis. The starting material, approximately 10 ml of fresh peripheral blood, provided the PBMCs.

The specimen was peripheral blood. This clonotype was obtained from an adult man with Graves' ophthalmopathy. V is TRBV4-2 and J is TRBJ1-1, with 7 positions matching TRBD1. Here the CDR3 DNA reads TGTGCCAGCAGCCAAGATGGGAGGGGACAGAAGACTTTCTTT. Translating gives CASSQDGRGQKTFF.